This T cell receptor beta chain comes out of a study of CD4 T cells in relation to SARS-CoV-2 and coronaviruses. For the study at large: ViraFEST: approximately 10-day antigen culture of PBMCs, then TCR beta CDR3 sequencing.

Findings of the study overall: In around three fifths of donors, memory CD4+ clonotypes crossrecognized SARS-CoV-2 and at least one common cold coronavirus spike.

Survey-level TCR-beta sequencing used DNA from CEF-cultured naive and memory CD4+ T cells. The assay was immunoSEQ multiplex PCR, and TCRdb's table has in-frame clones only and misses some. The data show around 30,000 clones, with 65% to 80% seen just once and 3% to 3.5% held by the top ten. Comments on this clone: The antigen remains unidentified.

Sorted naive or memory CD4+ cells met CEF peptides for about 10 days. Sequencing input: memory CD4+ T cells from PBMCs, cultured in vitro. This receptor was obtained from an adult with COVID-19.

In nucleotides, the CDR3 is TGTGCCAGCAGCTCGTTGTCGGCGGGAGAATACTACGAGCAGTACTTC. This gives the protein CASSSLSAGEYYEQYF. This chain joins TRBV5-6 and TRBJ2-7, with 7 bases fitting TRBD2. The germline V gene has CDR1 SGHDT and CDR2 YYEEEE. The CDR3 length is 16 residues. With 3 bases clipped from V and 3 bases from J, the junction kept 12 bases outside the gene matches. Variable domain in full (rest from reference TRBV5-6 and TRBJ2-7): DAGVTQSPTHLIKTRGQQVTLRCSPKSGHDTVSWYQQALGQGPQFIFQYYEEEERQRGNFPDRFSGHQFPNYSSELNVNALLLGDSALYLCASSSLSAGEYYEQYFGPGTRLTVT.